A single sample is the source of the 5 T cell receptor beta chains below, sequenced in a study of T cell responses to AZD1222 COVID-19 vaccine. Sequenced by immunoSEQ multiplex PCR; TCRdb stores in-frame clones only, minus some. Of 150,000 to 200,000 clones listed, around 87% are singletons. This specimen consisted of peripheral blood, obtained on day 0 of AZD1222 vaccination. These receptors came from an adult in good health.

The V and J genes are TRBV6-5 and TRBJ1-2; D is undetermined. The CDR3 has 14 residues. Per the germline V gene, CDR1 is MNHEY and CDR2 is SVGAGI. Trimming removed 2 bases from V and 2 bases from J, with 9 bases in between. The CDR3 protein is CASSYRGGNYGYTF. In DNA form, the CDR3 reads TGTGCCAGCAGTTACCGTGGCGGGAACTATGGCTACACCTTC.

This clone was detected only once. This chain joins TRBV28 and TRBJ2-1; D call uncertain. CDR3 length: 13 residues. V dropped 5 bases and J dropped 9 bases, with 14 bases sitting between them. Germline V gene lookup returns CDR1 MDHEN and CDR2 SYDVKM. The CDR3 DNA sequence: TGTGCCAGCAGTACTTGGGTGGTATCTGAGCAGTTCTTC. Amino acid sequence: CASSTWVVSEQFF.

The chain links TRBV6-5 to TRBJ2-1, with 8 bases matching TRBD2. The trim removed 0 bases at V and 9 bases at J, leaving 10 bases unmatched. The CDR3 spans 16 residues. Germline CDR1 reads MNHEY; CDR2 reads SVGAGI. CDR3 in amino acids: CASSYSKRNGRVEQFF. As DNA, the CDR3 is TGTGCCAGCAGTTACTCGAAGAGGAACGGGAGGGTTGAGCAGTTCTTC.

This chain uses TRBV30 with TRBJ2-7; 11 bases align to TRBD2. With 5 bases clipped from V and 0 bases from J, the junction kept 6 bases outside the gene matches. Germline V gene lookup returns CDR1 GTSNPN and CDR2 SVGIG (reference sequence). There are 15 residues in the CDR3. The CDR3 DNA is TGTGCCTGGGCCCCACTAGCGGGAGTCTCCTACGAGCAGTACTTC. It yields the protein CAWAPLAGVSYEQYF.

The CDR3 region is CASSEGGVSDTQYF. CDR3 sequence (DNA): TGTGCCAGCAGCGAGGGGGGAGTTTCCGATACGCAGTATTTT. This chain uses TRBV9 with TRBJ2-3, with D perhaps given as TRBD1 or TRBD2 (6 bases each). CDR3 length: 14 amino acids. Trimming shortened V by 3 bases and J by 6 bases, and 14 bases separated the two germline ends. Looked up from germline, CDR1 is SGDLS and CDR2 is YYNGEE.